Shown below are 15 T cell receptor beta chains from a single sample sequenced in a study of T cells in Graves' hyperthyroidism and ophthalmopathy (dated by TCRdb to between 2018 and 2021). Library preparation used multiplex PCR. Reads for this sample came from an Illumina HiSeq 2000. The TCR beta CDR3 regions were amplified from RNA transcripts. The TCR CDR3 was subjected to a first round of RT-PCR using the HTBI primer set and the Qiagen OneStep RT-PCR kit. TCRdb handled the public reads itself, with Q25 trimming in fastp and clone calling in MiXCR, and kept productive beta chains. Identical CDR3 protein sequences are pooled into one entry, listed with their most common genes and DNA. Within this sample are hundreds of thousands of distinct CDR3 sequences, with approximately 15% of them counted one time only. Jointly, the top ten make up roughly 10% of the sample. The specimen was blood. These receptors were collected from a woman aged 18 to 35 with Graves' hyperthyroidism.

V usage is TRBV28 and J usage is TRBJ1-1; D unclear. This CDR3 region has 14 residues. Deletions cut 3 bases from V and 4 bases from J, with 12 bases between. Germline assignment: CDR1 MDHEN and CDR2 SYDVKM. In DNA form, the CDR3 reads TGTGCCAGCAGTTTGTTAAGTGTTGGCACTGAAGCTTTCTTT. Protein sequence: CASSLLSVGTEAFF.

The chain uses TRBV19 and TRBJ1-5; D unclear. Trimming left V 4 bases short and J 0 bases short, with 13 bases between. The CDR3 extends over 16 amino acids. The germline V gene has CDR1 LNHDA and CDR2 SQIVND (reference sequence). The CDR3 DNA is TGTGCCAGTAGTAACTTCCCATCAAATAGCAATCAGCCCCAGCATTTT. It translates to CASSNFPSNSNQPQHF.

Concerning this clonotype itself: A much larger clone lies a single base off, so this may be a read error. CDR3 residues: CAGSTGVNTEAFF. The CDR3 region has the DNA TGTGCCGGCAGTACAGGGGTAAACACTGAAGCTTTCTTT. The chain carries TRBV12-3 or TRBV12-4 and TRBJ1-1; 7 nucleotides align to TRBD1. This CDR3 is built from 13 residues.

This clonotype has a count of ten or more. V usage is TRBV12-3 or TRBV12-4 and J usage is TRBJ2-7; 11 nucleotides align to TRBD2. This CDR3 contains 17 residues. The J segment lost 2 bases and the V segment lost 6 bases, leaving 12 bases of the junction unmatched. The CDR3 here is CASSRGVAGGRAYEQYF. CDR3 in DNA: TGTGCCAGCAGCCGTGGAGTAGCGGGAGGGCGCGCCTACGAGCAGTACTTC.

This clonotype was observed a handful of times. The chain recombines TRBV10-1 with TRBJ1-1; TRBD1 agrees at 8 bases. After removal of 6 bases from V and 1 base from J, the junction contained 4 bases not matched to a gene. Germline lookup yields CDR1 WNHNN and CDR2 SYGVQD (reference sequence). The CDR3 runs 14 residues. The CDR3 DNA reads TGCGCCAGCAGCATCGGGACAGGGAACACTGAAGCTTTCTTT. Its translation is CASSIGTGNTEAFF.

Only a few counts were recorded for this clonotype. The genes are TRBV19 and TRBJ2-1, with 8 bases matching TRBD2. The J segment lost 8 bases and the V segment lost 4 bases, leaving 4 bases of the junction unmatched. Germline V gene data show CDR1 as LNHDA and CDR2 as SQIVND (reference sequence). The CDR3 runs to 13 residues. DNA of the CDR3: TGTGCCAGTAGTACAAGCGGGGGCGATGAGCAGTTCTTC. Its protein product is CASSTSGGDEQFF.

This clonotype was recorded a few times. This chain joins TRBV4-3 and TRBJ2-3, with D perhaps TRBD1 (6 bases). This CDR3 region has 15 residues. Germline CDR1 and CDR2: LGHNA and YSLEER. V dropped 5 bases and J dropped 0 bases, with 12 bases sitting between them. CDR3 coding DNA: TGCGCCAGCAGCTCGACAGGCGCTAGCACAGATACGCAGTATTTT. Translating it yields CASSSTGASTDTQYF.

About this clonotype: A much larger clone sits a single nucleotide away, making a read error possible. The chain uses TRBV7-3 and TRBJ2-1; 7 bases agree with TRBD1. The DNA end is more similar to TRBJ2-7, so the J call may be wrong. The CDR3 spans 14 residues. The germline gives CDR1 SGHTA, CDR2 FQGTGA. CDR3 bases: TGTGCCAGCAGCGGAACAGGGGAATACAATGAGCAGTACTTC. It translates to CASSGTGEYNEQYF.

The CDR3 DNA sequence: TGTGCCAGCAGCATTCAGGGGGGCACTGGAAACACCATATATTTT. Encoded protein: CASSIQGGTGNTIYF. The chain recombines TRBV5-8 with TRBJ1-3; 7 nucleotides line up with TRBD1. The CDR3 consists of 15 residues. Germline-derived CDR1 and CDR2 are SGHTS and YDEGEE. J gave up 2 bases and V 4 bases, and 6 bases lay outside the gene matches.

This clonotype came up many times. As DNA, the CDR3 is TGTGCCAGCAGTTTACAAGGGTGGTACACAGATACGCAGTATTTT. Translating gives CASSLQGWYTDTQYF. This chain joins TRBV12-3 or TRBV12-4 and TRBJ2-3; D is unresolved. Trimming took 2 bases from V and 2 from J, leaving 11 bases between them. CDR3 size: 15 residues.

This clonotype was found a few times. V and J are TRBV7-9 and TRBJ2-7; 8 nucleotides match TRBD1. V gave up 2 bases and J gave up 7 bases; unmatched junction bases: 7. CDR1 and CDR2 (germline): SEHNR, FQNEAQ (reference sequence). The CDR3 spans 14 residues. CDR3 sequence (DNA): TGTGCCAGCAGCTTAAGGGGACAGGTTCGGGAGCAGTACTTC. Translation: CASSLRGQVREQYF.

The sample holds many counts of this clonotype. The chain uses TRBV20-1 and TRBJ2-5; tentative D call: TRBD1 (6 bases). This CDR3 is 12 amino acids long. Between the trimmed V and J ends, which lost 6 bases and 4 bases, there was a span of 12 bases. Looked up from germline, CDR1 is DFQATT and CDR2 is SNEGSKA (reference sequence). In nucleotides, the CDR3 is TGCAGTGCCCGACAGGTCCGAGAGACCCAGTACTTC. Protein sequence: CSARQVRETQYF.

There are a few counts of this clonotype. This chain joins TRBV7-2 and TRBJ1-1; D gene unclear. This CDR3 spans 16 amino acids. Trimming removed 5 bases at V and 1 base at J, with 17 bases between. CDR1 is SGHTA and CDR2 is FQGNSA in the germline V gene. Here the CDR3 reads CASSPPPPIGNTEAFF. The CDR3 bases are TGTGCCAGCAGCCCCCCCCCCCCGATAGGGAACACTGAAGCTTTCTTT. Full variable domain (missing parts from reference TRBV7-2 and TRBJ1-1): GAGVSQSPSNKVTEKGKDVELRCDPISGHTALYWYRQSLGQGLEFLIYFQGNSAPDKSGLPSDRFSAERTGGSVSTLTIQRTQQEDSAVYLCASSPPPPIGNTEAFFGQGTRLTVV.

In this sample, this clonotype turned up a few times. The rearrangement joins TRBV7-8 to TRBJ2-7; D may be TRBD2 (5 bases). The V gene lost 8 bases and the J gene lost 4 bases, with 12 bases spanning the gap. Germline lookup yields CDR1 SGHVS and CDR2 FQNEAQ. This CDR3 has 12 residues. CDR3 nucleotide sequence: TGTGCCAGCGGAGAGGGAGATTACGAGCAGTACTTC. Translated: CASGEGDYEQYF. The full variable domain, in which reference TRBV7-8 and TRBJ2-7 provide the parts outside the CDR3, is GAGVSQSPRYKVAKRGQDVALRCDPISGHVSLFWYQQALGQGPEFLTYFQNEAQLDKSGLPSDRFFAERPEGSVSTLKIQRTQQEDSAVYLCASGEGDYEQYFGPGTRLTVT.

V usage is TRBV4-2 and J usage is TRBJ1-5; possible D gene TRBD1, 5 bases. The CDR3 extends over 16 amino acids. V was shortened by 1 base and J by 7 bases, with 17 bases between the two germline ends. Germline V lookup: CDR1 LGHNA, CDR2 YNFKEQ. The CDR3 loop is CASSQVVGQGGQPQHF. The CDR3 region has the DNA TGTGCCAGCAGCCAAGTGGTGGGGCAGGGCGGCCAGCCCCAGCATTTT.